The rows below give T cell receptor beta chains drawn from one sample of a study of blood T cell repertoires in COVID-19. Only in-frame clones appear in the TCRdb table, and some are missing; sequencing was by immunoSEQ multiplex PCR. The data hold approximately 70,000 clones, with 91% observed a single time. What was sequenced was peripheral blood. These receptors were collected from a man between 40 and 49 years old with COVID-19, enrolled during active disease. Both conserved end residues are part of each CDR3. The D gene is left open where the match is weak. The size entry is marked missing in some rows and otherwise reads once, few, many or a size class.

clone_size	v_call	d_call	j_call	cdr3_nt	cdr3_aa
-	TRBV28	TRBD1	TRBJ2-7	TGTGCCAGCACCCAACAGGGGGCACAGTGGCCTCTCGAGCAGTACTTC	CASTQQGAQWPLEQYF
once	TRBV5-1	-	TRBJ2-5	TGCGCCAGCAGCCTCCAGTACCAAGAGACCCAGTACTTC	CASSLQYQETQYF
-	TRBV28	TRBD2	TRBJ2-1	TGTGCCAGCAACCCCCCCGGCGGGGGGGCCGAGGATGAGCAGTTCTTC	CASNPPGGGAEDEQFF
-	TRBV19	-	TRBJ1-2	TGTGCCAGTAGTGCCAGGGTCGGCTACACCTTC	CASSARVGYTF
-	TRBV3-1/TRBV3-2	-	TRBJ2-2	TGTGCCAGCAGCTATGACCGGTCAGGGGCCGGGGAGCTGTTTTTT	CASSYDRSGAGELFF
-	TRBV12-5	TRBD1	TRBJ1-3	TGTGCTAGTGGAGTGGACAGGGGGAAAGGAAACACCATATATTTT	CASGVDRGKGNTIYF
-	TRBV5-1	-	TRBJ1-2	TGCGCCAGCAGCTTGGGCCAGGTCGGTGGCTACACCTTC	CASSLGQVGGYTF
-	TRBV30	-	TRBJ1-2	TGTGCCTGGAGAGTTCCCACAGGGTTTTCAAACTATGGCTACACCTTC	CAWRVPTGFSNYGYTF
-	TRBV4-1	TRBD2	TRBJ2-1	TGCGCCAGCAGCGAAGCCCGCCTAGCGGGGCTAGACAATGAGCAGTTCTTC	CASSEARLAGLDNEQFF
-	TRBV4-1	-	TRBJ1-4	TGCGCCAGCAGCCGATCAATAGGGGATGAAGAGTTTGAAAAACTGTTTTTT	CASSRSIGDEEFEKLFF
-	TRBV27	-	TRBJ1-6	TGTGCCAGCAGCTTCGAACCCGGGAGTTCACCCCTCCACTTT	CASSFEPGSSPLHF
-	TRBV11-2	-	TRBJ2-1	TGTGCCAGCAGCTTAGGTACCCTCCAGGGGAATGAGCAGTTCTTC	CASSLGTLQGNEQFF
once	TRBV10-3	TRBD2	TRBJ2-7	TGTGCCATCAGGGACCGGGAGGTGAACTACGAGCAGTACTTC	CAIRDREVNYEQYF
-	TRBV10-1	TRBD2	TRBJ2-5	TGCGCCAGCAGTGAGTCGGGACTAGCGGGGGGCCAAGAGACCCAGTACTTC	CASSESGLAGGQETQYF
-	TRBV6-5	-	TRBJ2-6	TGTGCCAGCGGGCCGTCTGGGGCCAACGTCCTGACTTTC	CASGPSGANVLTF
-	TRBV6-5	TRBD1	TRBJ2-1	TGTGCCATCATTTCCGGGACAGGGGGGTCAAGGGAGCAGTTCTTC	CAIISGTGGSREQFF
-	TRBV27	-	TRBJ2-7	TGTGCCAGCAGTTTATCGGCTTCCTACGAGCAGTACTTC	CASSLSASYEQYF
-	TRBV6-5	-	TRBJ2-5	TGTGCCAGCAGTGACTCAGCCGAAGAGACCCAGTACTTC	CASSDSAEETQYF
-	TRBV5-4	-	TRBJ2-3	TGTGCCAGCAGCGGCCCCGAAGGGGGGGGCCTTTGGAGCACAGATACGCAGTATTTT	CASSGPEGGGLWSTDTQYF
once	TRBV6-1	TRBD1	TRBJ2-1	TGTGCCAGCAGTGATACGGGACAGAGGTACAATGAGCAGTTCTTC	CASSDTGQRYNEQFF
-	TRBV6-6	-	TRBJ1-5	TGTGCCAGCAGCCAACAGGACGATCAGCCCCAGCATTTT	CASSQQDDQPQHF
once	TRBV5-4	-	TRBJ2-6	TGTGCCAGCAGCTCGGGGGGCTACTCTGGGGCCAACGTCCTGACTTTC	CASSSGGYSGANVLTF
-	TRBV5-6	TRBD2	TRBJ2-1	TGTGCCAGCAGCTTGGGTGCGGGGGTATCCAATGAGCAGTTCTTC	CASSLGAGVSNEQFF
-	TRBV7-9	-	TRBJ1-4	TGTGCCAGCAGCTCATCAGGGGTTGGTGAAAAACTGTTTTTT	CASSSSGVGEKLFF
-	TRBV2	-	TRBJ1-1	TGTGCCAGCAGCAAGCAGGGCCTGAACACTGAAGCTTTCTTT	CASSKQGLNTEAFF